This entry is about one T cell receptor (beta chain). Antigen: not known. This sample is part of a study of PD-L1 blockade in urothelial cancer. Study-wide context: When blood samples were assessed, the median T cell count was 141,255. Study-level points and caveats: Clonality of blood TCR below the median before treatment predicted better survival.

PCRs each included synthetic TCR analog templates spiked in. Assay: immunoSEQ multiplex PCR; the TCRdb copy retains only in-frame clones and omits some. The table records 38,000 or so clones, approximately 81% of them present only once. As for time point: peripheral blood 6 weeks after treatment start. Patients presented with locally advanced or metastatic urothelial carcinoma. Per germline, CDR1 PRHDT and CDR2 FYEKMQ (reference sequence). The CDR3 is made up of 16 amino acids. V lost 0 bases to trimming and J lost 4 bases, with 13 bases between them. The receptor was derived from a man between 70 and 80 years old with urothelial cancer. The material sequenced was PBMCs, taken around atezolizumab (anti-PD-L1) treatment. The rearrangement links TRBV13 to TRBJ1-5, with no clear D. The CDR3 bases are TGTGCCAGCAGCTTAGGTGGCGGGCTAGGAAATCAGCCCCAGCATTTT. This translates into CASSLGGGLGNQPQHF.